A single count supports the clone carrying this T cell receptor beta chain. The sample belongs to a study of memory CD4+ T cells and cytomegalovirus serostatus. This CDR3 is built from 15 residues. Germline V lookup: CDR1 GTSNPN, CDR2 SVGIG (reference sequence). V was clipped by 2 bases and J by 3 bases, with 11 bases between them. The assay was immunoSEQ multiplex PCR, and TCRdb's table has in-frame clones only and misses some. Among about 48,000 clones listed, over 75% were seen once. The sort gate was single viable CD3+CD4+CD8-CD45RO+ cells for memory CD4+ T cells. This TCR derives from an adult in good health and CMV-seronegative. The chain links TRBV30 to TRBJ1-6; D remains ambiguous. Material: memory CD4+ T cells from blood. Written as DNA, the CDR3 is TGTGCCTGGAGTACATATGGAGGCTATAATTCACCCCTCCACTTT. It encodes CAWSTYGGYNSPLHF.